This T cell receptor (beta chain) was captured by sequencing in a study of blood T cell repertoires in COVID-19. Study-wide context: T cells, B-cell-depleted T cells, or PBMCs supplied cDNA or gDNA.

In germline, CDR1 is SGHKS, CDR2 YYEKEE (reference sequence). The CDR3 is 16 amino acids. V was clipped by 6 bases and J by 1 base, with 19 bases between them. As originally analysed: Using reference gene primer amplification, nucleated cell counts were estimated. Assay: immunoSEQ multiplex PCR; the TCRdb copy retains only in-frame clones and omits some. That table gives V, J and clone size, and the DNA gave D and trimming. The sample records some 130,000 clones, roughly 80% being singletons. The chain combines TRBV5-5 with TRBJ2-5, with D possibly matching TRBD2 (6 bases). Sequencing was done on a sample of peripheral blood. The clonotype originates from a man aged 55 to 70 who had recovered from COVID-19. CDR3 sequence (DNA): TGTGCCAGCACCAGAGGAGGGAAAGGGACCCAAGAGACCCAGTACTTC. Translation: CASTRGGKGTQETQYF.